These T cell receptor beta chains were read from a single sample in a study of blood T cell repertoires in COVID-19. Repertoires were generated with immunoSEQ multiplex PCR, while TCRdb's copy carries only in-frame clones and drops some. Of roughly 280,000 clones listed, about nine tenths are singletons. The sequencing sample was made of PBMCs or T cells enriched from blood (not recorded which). These receptors all stem from a woman in her 30s with acute COVID-19. Both conserved end residues are part of each CDR3. D genes are given only for firm matches. For some rows the clone size is stated as once, few or many, or as a class when expanded; others skip it.

abundance	d_gene	j_gene	v_gene	CDR3aa	CDR3nt
NA	NA	TRBJ2-1	TRBV7-7	CASSLKGSSYNEQFF	TGTGCCAGCAGCTTAAAGGGGTCCTCCTACAATGAGCAGTTCTTC
few	NA	TRBJ2-2	TRBV19	CASRTGSQDTGELFF	TGTGCCAGTAGAACAGGGTCACAGGACACCGGGGAGCTGTTTTTT
NA	TRBD1	TRBJ1-1	TRBV18	CASSPPQGAPNTEAFF	TGTGCCAGCTCACCACCTCAGGGGGCCCCAAACACTGAAGCTTTCTTT
NA	NA	TRBJ1-4	TRBV19	CASSIGFRGGAANEKLFF	TGTGCCAGTAGTATTGGCTTCCGAGGAGGCGCAGCCAATGAAAAACTGTTTTTT
NA	TRBD2	TRBJ2-1	TRBV15	CATSRERLAGLIGEQFF	TGTGCCACCAGCAGAGAACGGCTAGCGGGTTTAATAGGGGAGCAGTTCTTC
few	NA	TRBJ2-7	TRBV2	CASSESGGAPYEQYF	TGTGCCAGCAGTGAATCCGGGGGAGCCCCCTACGAGCAGTACTTC
NA	NA	TRBJ2-7	TRBV9	CASSVEQGGNEQYF	TGTGCCAGCAGCGTAGAACAGGGAGGGAACGAGCAGTACTTC
NA	NA	TRBJ1-1	TRBV29-1	CSGRQGGAFF	TGCAGCGGGCGTCAGGGTGGAGCTTTCTTT
once	NA	TRBJ1-1	TRBV30	CAWDRGGFAEAFF	TGTGCCTGGGACCGAGGGGGTTTCGCTGAAGCTTTCTTT
once	TRBD1	TRBJ2-7	TRBV28	CASSSGQGYEQYF	TGTGCCAGCAGTTCGGGACAGGGTTACGAGCAGTACTTC
NA	TRBD2	TRBJ2-5	TRBV29-1	CSVGRGLANQETQYF	TGCAGCGTTGGTAGGGGACTAGCAAACCAAGAGACCCAGTACTTC
NA	TRBD1	TRBJ1-4	TRBV5-4	CASSAGQGAGEKLFF	TGTGCCAGCAGCGCGGGACAGGGGGCTGGAGAAAAACTGTTTTTT
NA	TRBD2	TRBJ2-7	TRBV20-1	CSASLTSGHIYEQYF	TGCAGTGCTAGTCTCACTAGCGGACATATCTACGAGCAGTACTTC
NA	TRBD2	TRBJ2-7	TRBV3-1/TRBV3-2	CASSLGLAGAYEQYF	TGTGCCAGCAGCCTCGGACTAGCGGGAGCCTACGAGCAGTACTTC
NA	NA	TRBJ1-2	TRBV11-1	CASSQGPDGYTF	TGTGCCAGCAGCCAGGGGCCGGATGGCTACACCTTC
NA	NA	TRBJ2-2	TRBV27	CATSVSTGELFF	TGTGCCACCTCCGTCTCGACCGGGGAGCTGTTTTTT
NA	TRBD2	TRBJ2-1	TRBV29-1	CSATGLAGWHEQFF	TGCAGCGCCACGGGACTAGCGGGATGGCATGAGCAGTTCTTC
NA	NA	TRBJ2-2	TRBV5-5	CASSLWAGQNTGELFF	TGTGCCAGCAGCTTGTGGGCAGGGCAGAACACCGGGGAGCTGTTTTTT
NA	NA	TRBJ2-3	TRBV27	CASSSQDGVVGDTQYF	TGTGCCAGCAGCTCCCAGGATGGCGTCGTAGGAGATACGCAGTATTTT
NA	TRBD1	TRBJ2-7	TRBV15	CATSRSGQGSSYEQYF	TGTGCCACCAGCAGATCAGGACAGGGGAGCTCCTACGAGCAGTACTTC
NA	NA	TRBJ1-5	TRBV4-2	CASSQEDSWPQHF	TGTGCCAGCAGCCAAGAGGACTCTTGGCCCCAGCATTTT
NA	TRBD2	TRBJ2-7	TRBV7-6	CASSGPGLAGAGEQYF	TGTGCCAGCAGCGGCCCGGGACTAGCGGGAGCGGGGGAGCAGTACTTC
NA	TRBD1	TRBJ2-3	TRBV7-3	CASSPLGQGNTDTQYF	TGTGCCAGCAGCCCCCTAGGACAGGGGAACACAGATACGCAGTATTTT
NA	NA	TRBJ1-1	TRBV14	CASSQGTLNTEAFF	TGTGCCAGCAGCCAAGGGACACTGAACACTGAAGCTTTCTTT
NA	TRBD2	TRBJ2-3	TRBV6-4	CASSDRGGTDTQYF	TGTGCCAGCAGCGACCGCGGGGGTACAGATACGCAGTATTTT
NA	TRBD1	TRBJ1-5	TRBV28	CASTKVGQGARQPQHF	TGTGCCAGCACTAAAGTTGGGCAGGGGGCCCGACAGCCCCAGCATTTT
NA	NA	TRBJ2-7	TRBV3-1/TRBV3-2	CASSPRTVSYEQYF	TGTGCCAGCAGCCCCCGGACAGTCTCCTACGAGCAGTACTTC
NA	TRBD1	TRBJ2-7	TRBV7-3	CASSLQGPETQQYF	TGTGCCAGCAGTCTACAGGGGCCAGAAACCCAGCAGTACTTC
NA	NA	TRBJ2-1	TRBV11-3	CASSSGQGDEQFF	TGTGCCAGCAGCTCCGGACAAGGGGATGAGCAGTTCTTC
NA	NA	TRBJ2-2	TRBV10-3	CAISESEIGELFF	TGTGCCATCAGTGAGTCGGAGATCGGGGAGCTGTTTTTT
NA	TRBD1	TRBJ1-4	TRBV5-1	CASSYTGQASQEKLFF	TGCGCCAGCAGCTACACCGGACAGGCTTCTCAAGAAAAACTGTTTTTT
NA	NA	TRBJ2-6	TRBV7-2	CATGHSGANVLTF	TGTGCCACTGGCCACTCTGGGGCCAACGTCCTGACTTTC
NA	NA	TRBJ2-1	TRBV7-9	CASSLALVATYNEQFF	TGTGCCAGCAGCTTAGCGTTGGTAGCCACCTACAATGAGCAGTTCTTC
NA	TRBD1	TRBJ2-5	TRBV10-3	CAIRRGGQGQETQYF	TGTGCCATCAGGCGCGGGGGACAGGGCCAAGAGACCCAGTACTTC
NA	TRBD1	TRBJ2-3	TRBV5-1	CASRPGTVASTDTQYF	TGCGCCAGCAGACCGGGGACAGTTGCTAGCACAGATACGCAGTATTTT
NA	TRBD2	TRBJ2-3	TRBV10-3	CAISEGASGSTDTQYF	TGTGCCATCAGTGAGGGGGCTAGCGGGAGCACAGATACGCAGTATTTT
NA	TRBD2	TRBJ2-7	TRBV5-1	CASSPGTSGITYEQYF	TGCGCCAGCAGCCCTGGGACTAGCGGAATAACCTACGAGCAGTACTTC
NA	TRBD1	TRBJ1-3	TRBV5-4	CASSPDRYSGNTIYF	TGTGCCAGCAGCCCGGACAGGTACTCTGGAAACACCATATATTTT
NA	TRBD1	TRBJ1-2	TRBV7-8	CASSLVRGDRGNGGYTF	TGTGCCAGCAGCTTAGTAAGAGGCGACAGGGGAAACGGTGGCTACACCTTC
NA	TRBD2	TRBJ2-2	TRBV5-4	CASSLTDLGLAPGELFF	TGTGCCAGCAGCTTAACCGACCTGGGACTAGCGCCCGGGGAGCTGTTTTTT
once	NA	TRBJ2-1	TRBV21-1	CASTHGVAEVQFF	TGTGCCAGCACCCACGGGGTTGCGGAAGTGCAGTTCTTC
NA	TRBD1	TRBJ1-2	TRBV14	CASSQGGQGGNTF	TGTGCCAGCAGCCAAGGGGGACAGGGCGGAAACACCTTC
NA	NA	TRBJ2-2	TRBV6-4	CASSVQEGGELFF	TGTGCCAGCAGTGTCCAGGAGGGCGGGGAGCTGTTTTTT
NA	TRBD2	TRBJ2-1	TRBV18	CASSRVAGDSYNEQFF	TGTGCCAGCTCCCGGGTAGCGGGAGATTCTTACAATGAGCAGTTCTTC
once	NA	TRBJ1-3	TRBV12-3/TRBV12-4	CASWTAGNTIYF	TGTGCCAGTTGGACAGCGGGAAACACCATATATTTT
few	NA	TRBJ2-7	TRBV30	CAWSDGYERYF	TGTGCCTGGAGCGATGGGTACGAGCGGTACTTC
NA	TRBD1	TRBJ2-1	TRBV10-3	CAISASGQGASSNEQFF	TGTGCCATCAGTGCTTCGGGACAGGGGGCTTCATCCAATGAGCAGTTCTTC
NA	TRBD1	TRBJ2-2	TRBV9	CASNRQGDTGELFF	TGTGCCAGCAACCGACAGGGGGACACCGGGGAGCTGTTTTTT
NA	NA	TRBJ1-5	TRBV28	CASSLRGSGQPQHF	TGTGCCAGCAGTTTAAGGGGTAGCGGTCAGCCCCAGCATTTT
NA	TRBD1	TRBJ2-2	TRBV27	CASSRPGQGKTGELFF	TGTGCCAGCAGCCGACCCGGACAGGGAAAGACCGGGGAGCTGTTTTTT